The rows below give T cell receptor beta chains drawn from one sample of a study of spatial heterogeneity in lung cancer. A single record per CDR3 protein comes from TCRdb applying MiXCR to the 5' RACE reads. This repertoire shows about 23,000 distinct CDR3 sequences, about 4.3% found once; its top ten account for about 5%. The sample was PBMCs, taken at surgery. The receptors were sampled from a male donor with early-stage non-small cell lung cancer. Both conserved end residues are part of each CDR3. D genes are given only for firm matches.

cdr3_aa,v_call,cdr3_length,d_call
CASRLGQGPQPQHF,TRBV12-3/TRBV12-4,14,TRBD1
CASSSTAFRHTEAFF,TRBV7-2,15,NA
CASSYTGATEAFF,TRBV7-2,13,TRBD1
CASSLEQGNTEAFF,TRBV27,14,NA
CASSVTSVGETQYF,TRBV7-2,14,TRBD2
CSVQLTFNTEAFF,TRBV29-1,13,NA
CASSYRGLQPQHF,TRBV6-2/TRBV6-3,13,NA
CASSSRPGPTNEKLFF,TRBV7-2,16,NA
CASSELEEETQYF,TRBV2,13,NA
CASSSLAGAYYEQYF,TRBV5-1,15,TRBD2
CASSTPGLENEQFF,TRBV21-1,14,NA